The 22 T cell receptor beta chains given below trace back to one sample, sequenced in a study of control samples from healthy donors and cancer patients. The protocol was immunoSEQ multiplex PCR, while the TCRdb copy is restricted to in-frame clones and leaves out a portion. The sample has about 160,000 clones, 96% seen once. Specimen: blood. These receptors all come from a woman aged 25 to 45 in good health.

The chain joins TRBV4-2 to TRBJ1-6, with 7 bases fitting TRBD1. CDR3 length equals 17 residues. The junction had 12 bases not matched to a gene; V was cut back by 0 bases and J by 10 bases. Per germline, CDR1 LGHNA and CDR2 YNFKEQ. DNA for the CDR3: TGTGCCAGCAGCCAAGAAGAGGGGGGGCAGGGGGGATCACCCCTCCACTTT. It translates to CASSQEEGGQGGSPLHF.

This clone was found once. The V call is TRBV27, the J call TRBJ2-2; TRBD2 is a possible D gene (6 bases). The CDR3 has 17 residues. The V and J ends lost 6 bases and 7 bases respectively, with 24 bases between them. CDR1 MNHEY and CDR2 SMNVEV come from the germline V gene (reference sequence). The CDR3 spells CASSARSLAIGLGELFF. CDR3 bases: TGTGCCAGCAGCGCTCGTTCGCTAGCGATCGGGCTCGGGGAGCTGTTTTTT.

This clone came up once. The V and J genes are TRBV6-5 and TRBJ1-1; 7 positions match TRBD1. The CDR3 length is 16 residues. V lost 4 bases, J lost 4 bases, and 12 bases stayed unmatched. Germline assignment: CDR1 MNHEY and CDR2 SVGAGI. The CDR3 DNA is TGTGCCAGCAGTTTAACACCGACAGGGCCGTTCACTGAAGCTTTCTTT. Its translation is CASSLTPTGPFTEAFF.

The genes are TRBV5-1 and TRBJ1-2, with 12 bases matching TRBD1. Unmatched junction bases numbered 7, after V lost 5 bases and J lost 5 bases. The CDR3 loop spans 15 amino acids. Germline V gene data show CDR1 as SGHRS and CDR2 as YFSETQ. The DNA for the CDR3 is TGCGCCAGCAGGGGGACAGGGGGCCTCCTTTATGGCTACACCTTC. Translating it yields CASRGTGGLLYGYTF.

The V call is TRBV29-1, the J call TRBJ2-3; 9 positions match TRBD2. V shed 0 bases and J 4 bases; nucleotides not matched to a gene: 8. The CDR3 runs 16 residues. The germline gives CDR1 SQVTM, CDR2 ANQGSEA. In DNA form, the CDR3 reads TGCAGCGTTGAAGATCCCTGGCGGGAGGGCCCAGATACGCAGTATTTT. This codes for CSVEDPWREGPDTQYF.

The chain combines TRBV6-6 with TRBJ2-1, with D unresolved. The CDR3 consists of 11 residues. Germline V CDR1 and CDR2: MNHNY, SVGAGI (reference sequence). The V end lost 8 bases, the J end lost 7 bases, and 9 bases lay between the germline ends. CDR3 region: CASVYGNEQFF. In DNA, the CDR3 is TGTGCCAGCGTCTACGGGAATGAGCAGTTCTTC.

This clone was picked up one time. The chain links TRBV6-5 to TRBJ1-3; D is perhaps TRBD1 (5 bases). Germline V CDR1 and CDR2: MNHEY, SVGAGI. V was trimmed by 6 bases and J by 3 bases, leaving 15 bases between them. This CDR3 is 15 amino acids long. CDR3 nucleotide sequence: TGTGCCAGCAGAAACCGGGGCGCATTTGGAAACACCATATATTTT. Encoded protein: CASRNRGAFGNTIYF.

This chain joins TRBV18 and TRBJ2-1; D is uncertain. The CDR3 loop spans 11 amino acids. V gave up 3 bases and J gave up 13 bases, with 10 bases separating them. Germline V gene data show CDR1 as KGHSH and CDR2 as LQKENI. The CDR3 coding sequence is TGTGCCAGCTCACCGTACCCGGACCAGTTCTTC. As protein: CASSPYPDQFF. The variable domain in full, with the rest retrieved from reference TRBV18 and TRBJ2-1, is NAGVMQNPRHLVRRRGQEARLRCSPMKGHSHVYWYRQLPEEGLKFMVYLQKENIIDESGMPKERFSAEFPKEGPSILRIQQVVRGDSAAYFCASSPYPDQFFGPGTRLTVL.

This sequence joins TRBV2 and TRBJ2-7; D tentatively reads TRBD1 or TRBD2 (6 bases each). The CDR3 loop spans 14 amino acids. From germline, CDR1 is SNHLY and CDR2 FYNNEI. Trimming took off 1 base at V and 0 bases at J, with 7 bases between the two ends. The CDR3 bases are TGTGCCAGCAGTGAAGGGGGGGCCTCCTACGAGCAGTACTTC. Translated: CASSEGGASYEQYF.

This chain links TRBV12-3 or TRBV12-4 with TRBJ1-1; maybe TRBD1 (5 bases). CDR3 length: 11 residues. V lost 5 bases and J 11 bases, leaving 12 bases between the germline ends. The CDR3 region is CASSPGRRAFF. The CDR3 region has the DNA TGTGCCAGCAGTCCGGGACGACGGGCTTTCTTT.

The V call is TRBV28, the J call TRBJ1-5; TRBD1 matches at 7 bases. The CDR3 sequence is 17 residues long. From germline, CDR1 is MDHEN and CDR2 SYDVKM. The V gene end was trimmed by 6 bases and the J gene end by 4 bases; junction bases not matched to a gene: 15. The CDR3 region is CASSNLVQGPGNQPQHF. In nucleotides, the CDR3 is TGTGCCAGCAGCAACTTAGTACAGGGGCCAGGGAATCAGCCCCAGCATTTT. The variable domain in full, completed from reference TRBV28 and TRBJ1-5, reads DVKVTQSSRYLVKRTGEKVFLECVQDMDHENMFWYRQDPGLGLRLIYFSYDVKMKEKGDIPEGYSVSREKKERFSLILESASTNQTSMYLCASSNLVQGPGNQPQHFGDGTRLSIL.

CDR3 DNA sequence: TGTGCCAGCAGTTACTCGGGGACAGGGAACTATGGCTACACCTTC. Its translation is CASSYSGTGNYGYTF. J is TRBJ1-2 and V is TRBV6-5; 9 bases are shared with TRBD1. Germline-derived CDR1 and CDR2 are MNHEY and SVGAGI. The V gene end was trimmed by 0 bases and the J gene end by 2 bases; junction bases not matched to a gene: 1. CDR3 length: 15 amino acids.

The chain joins TRBV28 to TRBJ2-1, with 9 bases fitting TRBD1. J was trimmed by 7 bases and V by 2 bases; bases with no gene match: 3. Germline V gene lookup returns CDR1 MDHEN and CDR2 SYDVKM. The CDR3 runs 14 residues. This CDR3 is CASSLTDRGNEQFF. CDR3 DNA: TGTGCCAGCAGTTTAACCGACAGGGGGAATGAGCAGTTCTTC. The whole variable domain, remainder taken from reference TRBV28 and TRBJ2-1, is DVKVTQSSRYLVKRTGEKVFLECVQDMDHENMFWYRQDPGLGLRLIYFSYDVKMKEKGDIPEGYSVSREKKERFSLILESASTNQTSMYLCASSLTDRGNEQFFGPGTRLTVL.

J is TRBJ2-7 and V is TRBV28; a possible D gene is TRBD2 (5 bases). The CDR3 extends over 15 amino acids. Germline CDR1 reads MDHEN; CDR2 reads SYDVKM. Trimming cost V 3 bases and J 1 base, with 13 bases left between them. The DNA for the CDR3 is TGTGCCAGCAGTTTCGGTTTAGCGTTTTCCTACGAGCAGTACTTC. It is translated as CASSFGLAFSYEQYF.

This chain joins TRBV7-8 and TRBJ1-1; the match to TRBD1 covers 7 bases. V lost 5 bases and J lost 5; bases outside the gene matches: 14. Germline loops: CDR1 SGHVS, CDR2 FQNEAQ. The CDR3 runs to 16 residues. The CDR3, as DNA: TGTGCCAGCAGCCAAGGGGCCAGGGGGGAGAGGACTGAAGCTTTCTTT. Its translation is CASSQGARGERTEAFF. Drawing the rest from reference TRBV7-8 and TRBJ1-1, the complete variable domain is GAGVSQSPRYKVAKRGQDVALRCDPISGHVSLFWYQQALGQGPEFLTYFQNEAQLDKSGLPSDRFFAERPEGSVSTLKIQRTQQEDSAVYLCASSQGARGERTEAFFGQGTRLTVV.

In this sample, this clone turned up once. The chain employs TRBV5-1 and TRBJ1-1, with 7 bases that match TRBD1. This CDR3 has 15 residues. Germline values: CDR1 SGHRS, CDR2 YFSETQ. Germline trimming cut 4 bases from V and 5 bases from J; bases unmatched to any gene: 11. CDR3 nucleotide sequence: TGCGCCAGCAGCCCAAGGACAGGTAGCTTGACTGAAGCTTTCTTT. This gives the protein CASSPRTGSLTEAFF.

The chain couples TRBV7-9 to TRBJ1-2; D might be TRBD1 (6 bases). The ends were cut back, 5 bases at V and 3 bases at J, with 22 bases in the middle. The CDR3 covers 17 residues. The germline V gene encodes CDR1 SEHNR and CDR2 FQNEAQ (reference sequence). The DNA for the CDR3 is TGTGCCAGCAGCCCACATGGGGGCCCAGGTGGTGACTATGGCTACACCTTC. This translates into CASSPHGGPGGDYGYTF. Full variable domain (missing parts from reference TRBV7-9 and TRBJ1-2): DTGVSQNPRHKITKRGQNVTFRCDPISEHNRLYWYRQTLGQGPEFLTYFQNEAQLEKSRLLSDRFSAERPKGSFSTLEIQRTEQGDSAMYLCASSPHGGPGGDYGYTFGSGTRLTVV.

This clone is a singleton in its sample. The V call is TRBV24-1, the J call TRBJ1-4; D gene unclear. The length of the CDR3 is 13 residues. Germline CDR1 and CDR2: KGHDR and SFDVKD. Trimming took 4 bases from V and 8 from J, leaving 10 bases between them. The CDR3 loop is CATSDFPGEKLFF. The DNA for the CDR3 is TGTGCCACCAGTGACTTTCCCGGGGAAAAACTGTTTTTT.

The chain is built from TRBV29-1 and TRBJ2-5, with 12 bases lining up with TRBD1. The germline CDR1 and CDR2 sequences are SQVTM and ANQGSEA. This CDR3 comprises 15 residues. Trimming at V came to 1 base and at J to 1 base, leaving 1 base not matched to a gene. The CDR3 region has the DNA TGCAGCGTTGAAGGGGGACAGGGGGCCCAAGAGACCCAGTACTTC. Its protein product is CSVEGGQGAQETQYF.

This chain joins TRBV30 and TRBJ2-7; D is undetermined. The V and J ends lost 3 bases and 4 bases respectively, with 10 bases between them. CDR1 and CDR2 from the germline V gene are GTSNPN and SVGIG (reference sequence). The length of the CDR3 is 12 residues. CDR3 sequence reads: CAWSPPPYEQYF. CDR3 coding DNA: TGTGCCTGGAGCCCTCCCCCTTACGAGCAGTACTTC.

The chain carries TRBV6-5 and TRBJ1-2, with TRBD1 matching 8 bases. The CDR3 is 15 residues long. Germline assignment: CDR1 MNHEY and CDR2 SVGAGI. The ends lost 6 bases at V and 4 bases at J; junction bases unmatched: 10. The CDR3 sequence is CASRQGESLGYGYTF. Here the CDR3 DNA reads TGTGCCAGCAGACAGGGGGAGTCCCTCGGCTATGGCTACACCTTC.

V is TRBV28 and J is TRBJ2-2, with 8 bases fitting TRBD1. Germline CDR1 and CDR2: MDHEN and SYDVKM. The V gene end was trimmed by 3 bases and the J gene end by 1 base; junction bases not matched to a gene: 4. This CDR3 contains 16 residues. The CDR3 spells CASSFGTGGNTGELFF. The CDR3 region has the DNA TGTGCCAGCAGTTTTGGGACAGGCGGGAACACCGGGGAGCTGTTTTTT.